This is a list of T cell receptor beta chains from one sample in a study of T cell responses to AZD1222 COVID-19 vaccine. Profiled with immunoSEQ multiplex PCR; TCRdb holds only in-frame clones, not every one. The sample holds around 160,000 clones; 82% are singletons and the top ten take roughly 4.5%. The specimen was peripheral blood, collected on day 0 of MenACWY control vaccination. These receptors all come from an adult in good health. CDR3s include the opening cysteine and the closing phenylalanine or tryptophan. D genes are given only for firm matches. Clone size is given for some rows only: seen once, a few or many times, or a class if the clone is expanded.

>TRBD2|TRBJ2-2|few|TRBV10-3
TGTGCCATCAGTTCAGTGGCGGGGGGTGGCACCGGGGAGCTGTTTTTT
CAISSVAGGGTGELFF
>TRBD1|TRBJ1-6|once|TRBV6-2/TRBV6-3
TGTGCCAGCAGTGGGACAGGGCTCTCTTCACCCCTCCACTTT
CASSGTGLSSPLHF
>TRBD1|TRBJ2-5|-|TRBV4-1
TGCGCCAGCAGCCAGGACAACAGGGGGCGCGGGGAGACCCAGTACTTC
CASSQDNRGRGETQYF
>-|TRBJ2-1|-|TRBV10-3
TGTGCCATCAGCCCCGGAGGGGATGAGCAGTTCTTC
CAISPGGDEQFF
>-|TRBJ2-2|once|TRBV18
TGTGCCAGCTCGCGTCTTGGGGGGAACACCGGGGAGCTGTTTTTT
CASSRLGGNTGELFF
>-|TRBJ2-7|-|TRBV11-3
TGTGCCAGCAGCAATCCCTTAGGCGGCTTGGGGAGCGAGCAGTACTTC
CASSNPLGGLGSEQYF
>-|TRBJ1-1|-|TRBV10-3
TGTGCCATCAGTGATTCCCCTAACACTGAAGCTTTCTTT
CAISDSPNTEAFF
>TRBD1|TRBJ2-5|-|TRBV6-5
TGTGCCAGCACGAGGGGCAGGGGGCAGTTGGAGACCCAGTACTTC
CASTRGRGQLETQYF
>-|TRBJ2-7|-|TRBV12-3/TRBV12-4
TGTGCCAGCAGTTTCTCGGGACACTACGAGCAGTACTTC
CASSFSGHYEQYF
>-|TRBJ2-1|-|TRBV3-1/TRBV3-2
TGTGCCAGCAGCCAAGATCTTTCGGACTACAATGAGCAGTTCTTC
CASSQDLSDYNEQFF
>TRBD1|TRBJ2-1|-|TRBV29-1
TGCAGCGGGGGGGACAGGGAACAGTTCTTC
CSGGDREQFF
>-|TRBJ1-1|-|TRBV7-9
TGTGCCAGCGAGACAGTAATGAACACTGAAGCTTTCTTT
CASETVMNTEAFF
>-|TRBJ1-3|many|TRBV7-9
TGTGCCAGCAGCTTATCGGGGGTTGGAAACACCATATATTTT
CASSLSGVGNTIYF
>TRBD2|TRBJ2-3|few|TRBV19
TGTGCCAGTAGTCGGACGGGGGGGGCTTTAGGTACGCAGTATTTT
CASSRTGGALGTQYF
>-|TRBJ2-3|-|TRBV7-6
TGTGCCAGCAGTCCTGTCCGGGGCCCAGATACGCAGTATTTT
CASSPVRGPDTQYF
>-|TRBJ1-5|once|TRBV9
TGTGCCAGCAGCCCGGGAGCCGGACAGCCCCAGCATTTT
CASSPGAGQPQHF
>TRBD1|TRBJ2-1|-|TRBV5-4
TGTGCCAGCAGCTGGGACAGTAGCTCCTACAATGAGCAGTTCTTC
CASSWDSSSYNEQFF
>TRBD1|TRBJ1-2|-|TRBV15
TGTGCCACCAGCAGAGCTGCCCAGGGGGCTCGGATATATGGCTACACCTTC
CATSRAAQGARIYGYTF